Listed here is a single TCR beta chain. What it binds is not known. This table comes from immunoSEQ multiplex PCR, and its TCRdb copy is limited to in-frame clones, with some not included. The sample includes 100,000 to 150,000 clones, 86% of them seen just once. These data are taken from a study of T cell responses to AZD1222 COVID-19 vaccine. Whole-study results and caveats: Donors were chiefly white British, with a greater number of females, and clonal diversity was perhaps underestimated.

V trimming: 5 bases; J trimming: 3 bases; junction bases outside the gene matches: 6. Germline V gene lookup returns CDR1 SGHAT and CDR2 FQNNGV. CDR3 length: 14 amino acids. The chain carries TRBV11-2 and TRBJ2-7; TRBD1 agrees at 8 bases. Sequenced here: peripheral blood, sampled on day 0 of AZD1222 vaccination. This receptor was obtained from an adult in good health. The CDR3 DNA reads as TGTGCCAGCAGCCCTGACAGGGGAGACTACGAGCAGTACTTC. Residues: CASSPDRGDYEQYF.